This TCR beta chain was identified during a study of cytomegalovirus exposure and HLA in healthy donors. A multiplex PCR was run with 60 Vbeta primers and 13 Jbeta primers. Assay used: immunoSEQ multiplex PCR; TCRdb lists only in-frame clones, some missing. Of some 90,000 clones in the sample, around 74% were seen once. A note on this clone: Its antigen is not identified.

Study observations and caveats: 164 TCR beta chains were listed as cytomegalovirus-associated.

CDR1 DFQATT and CDR2 SNEGSKA come from the germline V gene (reference sequence). Trimming cost V 6 bases and J 13 bases, with 9 bases left between them. This CDR3 is built from 8 residues. The TCR comes from a woman between 65 and 79 years old in good health and CMV-seropositive. The chain has TRBV20-1 and TRBJ1-2; D unclear. Material: PBMCs. CDR3 nucleotides: TGCAGTGCCGCGGGAGGCACCTTC. It is translated as CSAAGGTF.